This T cell receptor beta chain was identified during a study of control samples from healthy donors and cancer patients (dated by TCRdb to the early 2020s). This clone was seen a single time. Its antigen remains unidentified. Qualities for individual bases were not recorded, and no much larger clone is one base off. To prepare the library, the immunoSEQ multiplex PCR assay was applied. Not all clones reach the TCRdb copy of this immuneACCESS table, which keeps in-frame sequences only. Checked studies attribute under half of the gap to unresolved V genes and leave the rest unexplained. The sample profile shows over 200,000 clones; around 79% of them were found once. The ten largest clones represent approximately 12% of the sample. V is shortened by 3 bases, J by 3 bases, and the region joining them spans 15 bases. The germline V gene (reference sequence) yields MNHEY for CDR1 and SMNVEV for CDR2. Its CDR3 holds 15 amino acids, cysteine through phenylalanine. CDR3 DNA only is kept here, 45 bases in frame from base 1.

Here the chain combines TRBV27 and TRBJ2-7, with TRBD1 tentatively as D gene (7 bases match). This receptor was taken from a woman aged 60 to 75 with lung cancer. Sequenced material: PBMCs. The DNA is as follows: TGTGCCAGCAGTTTCCTCGGGGGACAGCTCTACGAGCAGTACTTC. Protein translation: CASSFLGGQLYEQYF.